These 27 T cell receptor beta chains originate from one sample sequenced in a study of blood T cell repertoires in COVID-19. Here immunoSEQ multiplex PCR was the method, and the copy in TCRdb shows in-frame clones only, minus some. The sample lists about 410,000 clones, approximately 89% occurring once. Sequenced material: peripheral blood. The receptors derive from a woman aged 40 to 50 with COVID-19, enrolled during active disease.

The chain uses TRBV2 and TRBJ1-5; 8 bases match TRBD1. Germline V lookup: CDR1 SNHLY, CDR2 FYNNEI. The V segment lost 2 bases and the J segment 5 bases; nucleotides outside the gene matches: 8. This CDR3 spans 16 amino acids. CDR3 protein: CASSETQGARHQPQHF. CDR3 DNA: TGTGCCAGCAGTGAAACCCAGGGGGCACGACATCAGCCCCAGCATTTT.

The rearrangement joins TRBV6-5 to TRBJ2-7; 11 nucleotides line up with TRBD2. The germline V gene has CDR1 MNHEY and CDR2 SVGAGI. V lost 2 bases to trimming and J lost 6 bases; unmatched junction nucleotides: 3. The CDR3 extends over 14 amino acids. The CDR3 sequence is CASSYLAGGREQYF. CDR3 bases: TGTGCCAGCAGTTACCTAGCGGGAGGCCGCGAGCAGTACTTC.

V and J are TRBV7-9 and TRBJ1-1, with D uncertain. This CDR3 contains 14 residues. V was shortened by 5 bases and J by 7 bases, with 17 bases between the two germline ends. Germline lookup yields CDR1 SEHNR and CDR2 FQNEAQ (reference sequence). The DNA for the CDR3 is TGTGCCAGCAGCCCCACGTTTTCGGGAGGTGAAGCTTTCTTT. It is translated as CASSPTFSGGEAFF.

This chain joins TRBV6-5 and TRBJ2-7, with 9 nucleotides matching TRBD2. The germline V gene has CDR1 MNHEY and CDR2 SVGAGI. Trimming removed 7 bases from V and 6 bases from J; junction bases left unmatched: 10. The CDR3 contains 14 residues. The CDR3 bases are TGTGCCAGCAAGCGCGTAGCGGGGGCCGTCGAGCAGTACTTC. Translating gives CASKRVAGAVEQYF.

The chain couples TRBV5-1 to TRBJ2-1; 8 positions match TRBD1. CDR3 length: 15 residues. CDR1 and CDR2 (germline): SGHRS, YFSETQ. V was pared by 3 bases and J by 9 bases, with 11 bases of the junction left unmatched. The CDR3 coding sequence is TGCGCCAGCAGCTCTGGACAGGGCGGTTTGAGTGAGCAGTTCTTC. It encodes CASSSGQGGLSEQFF.

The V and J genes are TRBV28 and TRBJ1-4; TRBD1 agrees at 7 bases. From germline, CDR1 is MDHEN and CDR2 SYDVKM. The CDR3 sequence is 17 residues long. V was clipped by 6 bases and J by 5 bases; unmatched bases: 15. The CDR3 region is CASRFNPLDRWNEKLFF. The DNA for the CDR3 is TGTGCCAGCAGGTTTAACCCACTGGACAGGTGGAATGAAAAACTGTTTTTT.

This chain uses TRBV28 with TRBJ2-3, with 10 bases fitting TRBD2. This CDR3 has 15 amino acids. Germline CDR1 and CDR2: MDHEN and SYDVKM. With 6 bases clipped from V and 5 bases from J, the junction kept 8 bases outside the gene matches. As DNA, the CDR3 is TGTGCCAGCAGACGAACTAGCGGGGTGGGAGATACGCAGTATTTT. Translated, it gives CASRRTSGVGDTQYF.

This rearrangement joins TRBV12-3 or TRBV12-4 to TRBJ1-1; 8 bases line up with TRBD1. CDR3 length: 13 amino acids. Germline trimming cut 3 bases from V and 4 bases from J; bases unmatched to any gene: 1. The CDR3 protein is CASSFDRGTEAFF. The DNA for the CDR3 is TGTGCCAGCAGTTTTGACAGGGGCACTGAAGCTTTCTTT.

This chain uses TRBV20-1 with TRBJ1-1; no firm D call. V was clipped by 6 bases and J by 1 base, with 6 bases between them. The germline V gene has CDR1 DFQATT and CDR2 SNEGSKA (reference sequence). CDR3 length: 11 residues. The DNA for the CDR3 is TGCAGTGCGAACAGGAACACTGAAGCTTTCTTT. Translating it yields CSANRNTEAFF.

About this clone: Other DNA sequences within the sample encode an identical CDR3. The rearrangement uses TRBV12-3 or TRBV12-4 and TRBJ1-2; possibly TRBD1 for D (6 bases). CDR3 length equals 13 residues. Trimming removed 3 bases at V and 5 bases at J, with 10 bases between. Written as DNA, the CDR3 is TGTGCCAGCAGTTTGGGGGGGGCGTATGGCTACACCTTC. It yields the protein CASSLGGAYGYTF.

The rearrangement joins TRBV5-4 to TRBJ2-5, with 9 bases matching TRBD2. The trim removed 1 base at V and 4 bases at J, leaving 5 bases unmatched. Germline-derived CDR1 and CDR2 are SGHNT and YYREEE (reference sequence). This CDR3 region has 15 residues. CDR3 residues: CASSLTSGYGETQYF. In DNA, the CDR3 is TGTGCCAGCAGCTTGACTAGCGGGTATGGAGAGACCCAGTACTTC.

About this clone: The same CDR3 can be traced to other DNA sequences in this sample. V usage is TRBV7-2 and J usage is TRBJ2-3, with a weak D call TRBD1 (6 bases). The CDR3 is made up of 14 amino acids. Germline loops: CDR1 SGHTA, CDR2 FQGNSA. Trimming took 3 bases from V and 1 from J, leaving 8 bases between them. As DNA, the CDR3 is TGTGCCAGCAGCTTTAGACAGGGCACAGATACGCAGTATTTT. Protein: CASSFRQGTDTQYF.

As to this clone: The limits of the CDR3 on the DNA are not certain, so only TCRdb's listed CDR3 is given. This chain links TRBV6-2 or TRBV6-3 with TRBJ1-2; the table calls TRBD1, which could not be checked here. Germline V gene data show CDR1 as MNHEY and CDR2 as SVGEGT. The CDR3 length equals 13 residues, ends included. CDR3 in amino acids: CASSYVPVGQGAF.

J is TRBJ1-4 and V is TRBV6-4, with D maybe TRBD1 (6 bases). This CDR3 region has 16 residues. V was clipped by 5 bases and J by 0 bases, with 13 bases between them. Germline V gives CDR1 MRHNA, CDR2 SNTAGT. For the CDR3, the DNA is TGTGCCAGCAGTCACAGGGACCTGCCAACTAATGAAAAACTGTTTTTT. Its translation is CASSHRDLPTNEKLFF.

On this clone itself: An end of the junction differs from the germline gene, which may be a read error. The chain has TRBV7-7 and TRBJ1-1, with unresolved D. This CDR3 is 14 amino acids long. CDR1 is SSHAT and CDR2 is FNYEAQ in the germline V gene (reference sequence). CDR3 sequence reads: CASSPAALDTAAFF. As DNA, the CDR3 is TGTGCTAGCAGCCCAGCAGCTTTAGACACGGCTGCTTTCTTT.

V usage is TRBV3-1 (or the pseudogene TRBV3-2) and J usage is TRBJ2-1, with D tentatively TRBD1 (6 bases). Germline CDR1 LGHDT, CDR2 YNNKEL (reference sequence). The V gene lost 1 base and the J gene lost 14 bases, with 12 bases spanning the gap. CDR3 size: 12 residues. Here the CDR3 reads CASSQVGQGKFF. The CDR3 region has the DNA TGTGCCAGCAGCCAAGTGGGGCAGGGGAAGTTCTTC.

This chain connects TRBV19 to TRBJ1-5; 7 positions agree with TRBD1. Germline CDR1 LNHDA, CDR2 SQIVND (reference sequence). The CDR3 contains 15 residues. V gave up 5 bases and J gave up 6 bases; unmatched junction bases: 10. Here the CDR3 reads CASSHNDREGQPQHF. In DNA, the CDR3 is TGTGCCAGTAGTCATAATGACAGGGAAGGTCAGCCCCAGCATTTT.

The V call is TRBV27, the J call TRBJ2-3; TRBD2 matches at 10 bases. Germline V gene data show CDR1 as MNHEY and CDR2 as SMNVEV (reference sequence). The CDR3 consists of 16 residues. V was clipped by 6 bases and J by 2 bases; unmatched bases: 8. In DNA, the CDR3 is TGTGCCAGCAGCCATACTAGCGGGGTGTTCACAGATACGCAGTATTTT. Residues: CASSHTSGVFTDTQYF.

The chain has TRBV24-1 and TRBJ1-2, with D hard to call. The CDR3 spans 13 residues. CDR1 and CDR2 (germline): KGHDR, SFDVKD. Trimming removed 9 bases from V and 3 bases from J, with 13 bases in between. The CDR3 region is CATAGPRDYGYTF. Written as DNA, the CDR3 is TGTGCCACCGCAGGCCCTCGAGACTATGGCTACACCTTC.

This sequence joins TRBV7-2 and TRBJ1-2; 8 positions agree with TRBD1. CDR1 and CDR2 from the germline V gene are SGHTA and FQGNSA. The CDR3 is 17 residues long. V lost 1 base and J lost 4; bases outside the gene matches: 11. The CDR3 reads CASSLGSQGAQGYGYTF. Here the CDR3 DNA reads TGTGCCAGCAGCTTAGGCAGTCAGGGGGCGCAGGGCTATGGCTACACCTTC.

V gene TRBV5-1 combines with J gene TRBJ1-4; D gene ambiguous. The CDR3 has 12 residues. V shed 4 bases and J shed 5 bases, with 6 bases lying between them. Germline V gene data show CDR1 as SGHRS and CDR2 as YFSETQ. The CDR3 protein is CASSLANEKLFF. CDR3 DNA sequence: TGCGCCAGCAGCCTAGCCAATGAAAAACTGTTTTTT.

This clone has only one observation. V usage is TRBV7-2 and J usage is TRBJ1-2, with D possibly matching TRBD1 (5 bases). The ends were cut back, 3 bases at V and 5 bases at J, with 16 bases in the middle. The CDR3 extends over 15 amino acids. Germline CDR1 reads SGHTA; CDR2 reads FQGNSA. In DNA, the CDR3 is TGTGCCAGCAGCTTTCGGGACGGAGGGATTTATGGCTACACCTTC. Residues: CASSFRDGGIYGYTF.

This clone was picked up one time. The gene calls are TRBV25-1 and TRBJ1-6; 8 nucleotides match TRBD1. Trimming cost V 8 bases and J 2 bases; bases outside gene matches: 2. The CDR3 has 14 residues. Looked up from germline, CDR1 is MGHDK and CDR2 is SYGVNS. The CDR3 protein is CASGTGAYNSPLHF. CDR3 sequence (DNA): TGTGCCAGCGGGACAGGAGCCTATAATTCACCCCTCCACTTT.

CDR3 residues: CASSYQTVNTEAFF. The CDR3 DNA follows: TGTGCCAGCAGTTACCAGACAGTGAACACTGAAGCTTTCTTT. J is TRBJ1-1 and V is TRBV6-2 or TRBV6-3, with a weak D call TRBD1 (5 bases). The CDR3 covers 14 residues. Germline V gene lookup returns CDR1 MNHEY and CDR2 SVGEGT. With 2 bases removed from V and 0 bases from J, the gap between germline ends came to 7 bases.

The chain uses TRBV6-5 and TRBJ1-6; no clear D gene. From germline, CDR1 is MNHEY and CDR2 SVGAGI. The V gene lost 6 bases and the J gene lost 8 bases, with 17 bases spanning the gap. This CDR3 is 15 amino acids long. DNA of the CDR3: TGTGCCAGCAGGACTTCTGGCAGTTTTGATTCACCCCTCCACTTT. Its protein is CASRTSGSFDSPLHF.

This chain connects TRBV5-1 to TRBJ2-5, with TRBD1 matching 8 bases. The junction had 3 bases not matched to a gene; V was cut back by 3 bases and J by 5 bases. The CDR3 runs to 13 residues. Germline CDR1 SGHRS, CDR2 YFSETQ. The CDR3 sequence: CASSWQGAETQYF. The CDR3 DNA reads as TGCGCCAGCAGCTGGCAGGGGGCGGAGACCCAGTACTTC. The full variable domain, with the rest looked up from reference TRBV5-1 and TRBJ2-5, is KAGVTQTPRYLIKTRGQQVTLSCSPISGHRSVSWYQQTPGQGLQFLFEYFSETQRNKGNFPGRFSGRQFSNSRSEMNVSTLELGDSALYLCASSWQGAETQYFGPGTRLLVL.

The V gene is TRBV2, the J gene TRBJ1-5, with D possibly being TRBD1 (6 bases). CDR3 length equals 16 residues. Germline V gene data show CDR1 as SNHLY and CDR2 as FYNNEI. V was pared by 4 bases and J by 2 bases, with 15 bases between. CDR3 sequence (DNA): TGTGCCAGCAGTGGGTCAGGGGCCCAGGGCAATCAGCCCCAGCATTTT. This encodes CASSGSGAQGNQPQHF.